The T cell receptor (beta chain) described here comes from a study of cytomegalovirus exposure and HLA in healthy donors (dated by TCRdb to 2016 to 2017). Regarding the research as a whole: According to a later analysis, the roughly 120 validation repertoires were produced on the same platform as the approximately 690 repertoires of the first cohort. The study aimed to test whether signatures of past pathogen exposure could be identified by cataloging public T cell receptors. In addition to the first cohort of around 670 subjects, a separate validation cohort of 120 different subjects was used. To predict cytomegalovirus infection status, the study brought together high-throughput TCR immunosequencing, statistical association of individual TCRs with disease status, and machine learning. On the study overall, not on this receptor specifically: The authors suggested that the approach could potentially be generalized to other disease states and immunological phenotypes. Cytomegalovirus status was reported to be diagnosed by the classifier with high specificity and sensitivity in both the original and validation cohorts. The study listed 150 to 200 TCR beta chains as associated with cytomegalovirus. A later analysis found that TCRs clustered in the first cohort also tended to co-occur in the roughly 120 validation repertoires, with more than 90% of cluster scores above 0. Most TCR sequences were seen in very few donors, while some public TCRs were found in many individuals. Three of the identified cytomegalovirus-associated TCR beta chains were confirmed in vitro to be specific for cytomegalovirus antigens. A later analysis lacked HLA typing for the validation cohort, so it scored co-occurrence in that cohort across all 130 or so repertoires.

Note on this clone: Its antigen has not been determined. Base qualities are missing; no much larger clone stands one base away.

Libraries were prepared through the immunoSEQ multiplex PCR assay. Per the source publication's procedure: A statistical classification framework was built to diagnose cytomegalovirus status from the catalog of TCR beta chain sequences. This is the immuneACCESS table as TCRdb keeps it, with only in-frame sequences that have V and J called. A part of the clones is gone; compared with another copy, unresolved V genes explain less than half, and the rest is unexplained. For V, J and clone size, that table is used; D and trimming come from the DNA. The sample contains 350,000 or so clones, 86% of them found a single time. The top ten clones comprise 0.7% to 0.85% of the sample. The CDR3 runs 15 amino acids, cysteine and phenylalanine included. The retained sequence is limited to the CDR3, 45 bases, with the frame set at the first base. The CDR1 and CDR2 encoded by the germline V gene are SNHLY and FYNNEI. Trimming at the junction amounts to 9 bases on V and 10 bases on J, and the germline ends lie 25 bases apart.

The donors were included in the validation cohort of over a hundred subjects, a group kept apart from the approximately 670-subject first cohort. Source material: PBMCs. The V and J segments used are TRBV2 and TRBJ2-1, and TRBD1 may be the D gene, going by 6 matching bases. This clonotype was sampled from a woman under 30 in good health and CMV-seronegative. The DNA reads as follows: TGTGCCAGTCGGGGCGTCAGCGGCCCTACAGGGGAGCAGTTCTTC. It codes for CASRGVSGPTGEQFF.